These 22 T cell receptor beta chains were all obtained from the same sample, sequenced in a study of CD8 T cells in Susac syndrome. Roughly 0.45 to 1 ug RNA was reverse transcribed with random hexamers. TCRdb ran MiXCR on the immunoSEQ multiplex PCR reads and lists one entry per CDR3 protein. The sample yields 85,000 to 120,000 distinct CDR3 sequences, approximately 94% seen once. The sequencing input was CD8+ T cells from PBMCs. The receptors shown here come from a human donor with Susac syndrome.

This rearrangement joins TRBV6-2 or TRBV6-3 to TRBJ2-7; the match to TRBD1 covers 8 bases. J lost 5 bases, V lost 5 bases, and 11 bases had no gene match. Germline CDR1 is MNHEY and CDR2 is SVGEGT. The CDR3 covers 15 residues. The CDR3 DNA sequence: TGTGCCAGCAGTAAAATGGGACAGGCCTACCACGAGCAGTACTTC. Its translation: CASSKMGQAYHEQYF.

This chain uses TRBV12-3 or TRBV12-4 with TRBJ2-3; TRBD2 aligns across 12 bases. This CDR3 is 15 amino acids long. The J segment lost 5 bases and the V segment lost 3 bases, leaving 3 bases of the junction unmatched. This CDR3 is CASSFRLAGEDTQYF. The CDR3 DNA reads TGTGCCAGCAGTTTCCGACTAGCGGGGGAAGATACGCAGTATTTT.

The chain employs TRBV9 and TRBJ2-3; 9 bases are a match to TRBD2. V trimming: 4 bases; J trimming: 1 base; junction bases outside the gene matches: 7. The CDR3 is made up of 16 amino acids. Germline-derived CDR1 and CDR2 are SGDLS and YYNGEE. The CDR3: CASSLRAGGGTDTQYF. CDR3 DNA: TGTGCCAGCAGCCTTCGAGCGGGGGGAGGCACAGATACGCAGTATTTT. Complete variable domain (other parts from reference TRBV9 and TRBJ2-3): DSGVTQTPKHLITATGQRVTLRCSPRSGDLSVYWYQQSLDQGLQFLIQYYNGEERAKGNILERFSAQQFPDLHSELNLSSLELGDSALYFCASSLRAGGGTDTQYFGPGTRLTVL.

This clonotype showed up just once. This rearrangement joins TRBV7-9 to TRBJ1-5; possible D gene TRBD1, 5 bases. The ends were cut back, 3 bases at V and 4 bases at J, with 16 bases in the middle. The CDR3 spans 16 residues. In germline, CDR1 is SEHNR, CDR2 FQNEAQ (reference sequence). CDR3 protein: CASSFPGAEGNQPQHF. The CDR3 nucleotides read TGTGCCAGCAGCTTCCCCGGGGCAGAGGGGAATCAGCCCCAGCATTTT.

This chain uses TRBV12-3 or TRBV12-4 with TRBJ2-5; TRBD2 is a possible D gene (6 bases). V gave up 5 bases and J gave up 0 bases, with 13 bases separating them. This CDR3 contains 15 residues. The CDR3 protein is CASSRFGGYQETQYF. As DNA, the CDR3 is TGTGCCAGCAGTCGCTTTGGGGGGTACCAAGAGACCCAGTACTTC.

J is TRBJ2-3 and V is TRBV6-5, with D tentatively TRBD2 (6 bases). This CDR3 has 15 amino acids. V lost 7 bases and J lost 2, with 16 bases in between. The germline CDR1 and CDR2 sequences are MNHEY and SVGAGI. The CDR3 sequence: CASTPDRGNTDTQYF. In DNA, the CDR3 is TGTGCCAGCACCCCAGACCGGGGGAACACAGATACGCAGTATTTT.

The CDR3 bases are TGTGCCAGCAGCCATGGTTCAGGGGCCTACGAGCAGTACTTC. Its protein is CASSHGSGAYEQYF. The genes are TRBV14 and TRBJ2-7; D may be TRBD1 (6 bases). The germline V and J ends were trimmed by 3 bases and 2 bases, with 11 bases remaining between them. The germline CDR1 and CDR2 sequences are SGHDN and FVKESK. This CDR3 spans 14 amino acids.

This chain connects TRBV7-9 to TRBJ2-3, with no clear D. This CDR3 contains 16 residues. V lost 5 bases, J lost 2 bases, and 17 bases lay in between. Germline CDR1 is SEHNR and CDR2 is FQNEAQ (reference sequence). CDR3 nucleotide sequence: TGTGCCAGCAGCCTCGCCGACTCACTTGTCACAGATACGCAGTATTTT. It encodes CASSLADSLVTDTQYF.

The chain has TRBV29-1 and TRBJ1-1; the D is unclear. Germline lookup yields CDR1 SQVTM and CDR2 ANQGSEA. V was shortened by 7 bases and J by 4 bases, with 16 bases between the two germline ends. The CDR3 contains 13 residues. For the CDR3, the DNA is TGCAGCGCCCCGGGGAGGGTCGGCACTGAAGCTTTCTTT. Translation: CSAPGRVGTEAFF. Variable domain in full (rest from reference TRBV29-1 and TRBJ1-1): SAVISQKPSRDICQRGTSLTIQCQVDSQVTMMFWYRQQPGQSLTLIATANQGSEATYESGFVIDKFPISRPNLTFSTLTVSNMSPEDSSIYLCSAPGRVGTEAFFGQGTRLTVV.

The chain links TRBV7-9 to TRBJ2-2; weak D call: TRBD1 (5 bases). Germline V CDR1 and CDR2: SEHNR, FQNEAQ (reference sequence). The CDR3 runs 15 residues. V lost 5 bases and J 0 bases, leaving 10 bases between the germline ends. DNA for the CDR3: TGTGCCAGCAGCCTCAGGGTCGCGAACACCGGGGAGCTGTTTTTT. Translated, it gives CASSLRVANTGELFF.

This chain uses TRBV9 with TRBJ2-3, with unresolved D. The V and J ends lost 5 bases and 3 bases respectively, with 4 bases between them. In germline, CDR1 is SGDLS, CDR2 YYNGEE. The CDR3 runs 11 residues. CDR3 in amino acids: CASSDTDTQYF. In nucleotides, the CDR3 is TGTGCCAGCAGTGATACAGATACGCAGTATTTT.

In nucleotides, the CDR3 is TGTGCCAGCAGTGTTAAAGGGGTGTCCTATGGCTACACCTTC. Translating it yields CASSVKGVSYGYTF. V is TRBV2 and J is TRBJ1-2; possibly TRBD1 for D (5 bases). This CDR3 is built from 14 residues. Between the trimmed V and J ends, which lost 4 bases and 4 bases, there was a span of 13 bases. Germline CDR1 and CDR2: SNHLY and FYNNEI.

CDR3 nucleotide sequence: TGTGCCACTGGACCGTCAACCGGGGAGCTGTTTTTT. The encoded protein is CATGPSTGELFF. V usage is TRBV9 and J usage is TRBJ2-2; D is ambiguous. Germline CDR1 SGDLS, CDR2 YYNGEE. Trimming removed 9 bases from V and 5 bases from J, with 11 bases in between. This CDR3 contains 12 residues.

The rearrangement uses TRBV20-1 and TRBJ1-4; D remains ambiguous. The CDR3 is 14 amino acids. Per germline, CDR1 DFQATT and CDR2 SNEGSKA (reference sequence). V gave up 5 bases and J gave up 0 bases, with 10 bases separating them. CDR3 loop: CSAPSPATNEKLFF. The CDR3 DNA is TGCAGTGCTCCTTCGCCCGCAACTAATGAAAAACTGTTTTTT.

The CDR3 sequence is CASSFGVLGVYNEQFF. For the CDR3, the DNA is TGTGCCAGCAGTTTCGGAGTCTTGGGGGTTTACAATGAGCAGTTCTTC. This chain uses TRBV12-3 or TRBV12-4 with TRBJ2-1; D tentatively fits TRBD1 or TRBD2 (5 bases each). There are 16 residues in the CDR3. V was pared by 3 bases and J by 4 bases, with 16 bases between.

The chain employs TRBV9 and TRBJ2-7; 10 nucleotides agree with TRBD2. Germline trimming cut 2 bases from V and 3 bases from J; bases unmatched to any gene: 8. The CDR3 has 16 residues. The germline CDR1 and CDR2 sequences are SGDLS and YYNGEE. In nucleotides, the CDR3 is TGTGCCAGCAGCGTGACAAGCGGGGGGGCCTTCTACGAGCAGTACTTC. Protein: CASSVTSGGAFYEQYF.

J is TRBJ2-7 and V is TRBV20-1, with 12 bases matching TRBD1. Germline-derived CDR1 and CDR2 are DFQATT and SNEGSKA (reference sequence). CDR3 length equals 14 residues. Trimming took 5 bases from V and 7 from J; bases not matched to a gene: 9. CDR3 DNA: TGCAGTGCTCGCGAGGGACAGGGGGCGTGGGAGCAGTACTTC. Translated: CSAREGQGAWEQYF.

The chain links TRBV20-1 to TRBJ1-1; D is unclear. This CDR3 spans 14 amino acids. CDR1 is DFQATT, CDR2 SNEGSKA, per germline (reference sequence). V was cut by 4 bases and J by 3 bases, with 15 bases left in between. The CDR3 reads CSANHPGMDTEAFF. The CDR3 DNA sequence: TGCAGTGCTAATCATCCGGGGATGGACACTGAAGCTTTCTTT.

This chain uses TRBV11-2 with TRBJ2-7; TRBD1 is a possible D gene (5 bases). CDR1 and CDR2 from the germline V gene are SGHAT and FQNNGV. Trimming shortened V by 8 bases and J by 1 base, and 15 bases separated the two germline ends. The CDR3 extends over 14 amino acids. CDR3 nucleotides: TGTGCCAGCGCTGGGCAGGGAAGATCCTACGAGCAGTACTTC. Translating it yields CASAGQGRSYEQYF.

In its sample, this clonotype was seen a few times. The chain recombines TRBV29-1 with TRBJ2-2; D ambiguous. Germline CDR1 is SQVTM and CDR2 is ANQGSEA. V was shortened by 2 bases and J by 1 base, with 2 bases between the two germline ends. This CDR3 contains 12 residues. The CDR3 DNA reads as TGCAGCGTTGAATTGAACACCGGGGAGCTGTTTTTT. This encodes CSVELNTGELFF.

The chain carries TRBV9 and TRBJ2-3; D call uncertain. Germline lookup yields CDR1 SGDLS and CDR2 YYNGEE. The CDR3 loop spans 14 amino acids. Trimming took 3 bases from V and 0 from J, leaving 8 bases between them. The CDR3 loop reads CASSGRPSTDTQYF. The CDR3 DNA sequence: TGTGCCAGCAGCGGCCGCCCTAGCACAGATACGCAGTATTTT.

V gene TRBV25-1 combines with J gene TRBJ1-6; D gene ambiguous. CDR3 size: 14 residues. Germline-derived CDR1 and CDR2 are MGHDK and SYGVNS. Trimming took off 7 bases at V and 7 bases at J, with 14 bases between the two ends. The CDR3 DNA sequence: TGTGCCAGCACCACTCGGCAGGAGAATTCACCCCTCCACTTT. Translation gives CASTTRQENSPLHF. Filled out from reference TRBV25-1 and TRBJ1-6, the complete variable domain reads EADIYQTPRYLVIGTGKKITLECSQTMGHDKMYWYQQDPGMELHLIHYSYGVNSTEKGDLSSESTVSRIRTEHFPLTLESARPSHTSQYLCASTTRQENSPLHFGNGTRLTVT.